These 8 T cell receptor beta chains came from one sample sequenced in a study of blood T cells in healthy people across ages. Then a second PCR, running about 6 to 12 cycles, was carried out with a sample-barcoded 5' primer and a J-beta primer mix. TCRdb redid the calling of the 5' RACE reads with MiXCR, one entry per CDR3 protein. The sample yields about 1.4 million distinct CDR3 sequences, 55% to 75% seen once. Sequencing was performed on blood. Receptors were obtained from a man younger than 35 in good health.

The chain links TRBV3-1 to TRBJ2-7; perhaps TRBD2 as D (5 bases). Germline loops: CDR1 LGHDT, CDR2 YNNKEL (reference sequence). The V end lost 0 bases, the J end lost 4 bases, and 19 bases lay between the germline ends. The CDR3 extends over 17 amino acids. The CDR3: CASSQDLYSTGRYEQYF. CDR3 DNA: TGTGCCAGCAGCCAAGATTTGTACTCAACGGGAAGGTACGAGCAGTACTTC.

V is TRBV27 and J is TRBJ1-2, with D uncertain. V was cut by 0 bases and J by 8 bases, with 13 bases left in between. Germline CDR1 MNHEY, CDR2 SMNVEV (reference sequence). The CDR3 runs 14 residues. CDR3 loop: CASSLSQVPKGYTF. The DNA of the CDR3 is TGTGCCAGCAGTTTATCACAAGTACCGAAAGGCTACACCTTC.

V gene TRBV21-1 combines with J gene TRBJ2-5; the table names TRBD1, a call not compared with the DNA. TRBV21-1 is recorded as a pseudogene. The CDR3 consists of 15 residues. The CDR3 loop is CASSPGLQAQEIQYF. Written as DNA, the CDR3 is TGTGCCAGCAGCCCAGGGCTCCAGGCCCAAGAGATCCAGTACTTC.

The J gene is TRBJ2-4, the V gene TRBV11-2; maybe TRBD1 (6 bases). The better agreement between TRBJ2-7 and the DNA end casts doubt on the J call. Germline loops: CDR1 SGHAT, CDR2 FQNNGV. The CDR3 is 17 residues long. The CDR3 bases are TGTGCCAGCAGCTTATCGCCGACAGGTCACCCTACCTACGAGCAGTACTTC. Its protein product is CASSLSPTGHPTYEQYF.

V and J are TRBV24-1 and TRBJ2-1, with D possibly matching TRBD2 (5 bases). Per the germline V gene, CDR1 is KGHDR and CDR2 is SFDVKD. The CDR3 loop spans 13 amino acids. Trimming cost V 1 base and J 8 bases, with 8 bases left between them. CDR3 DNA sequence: TGTGCCACCAGTGATTTTTTGAGGGATGAGCAGTTCTTC. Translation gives CATSDFLRDEQFF.

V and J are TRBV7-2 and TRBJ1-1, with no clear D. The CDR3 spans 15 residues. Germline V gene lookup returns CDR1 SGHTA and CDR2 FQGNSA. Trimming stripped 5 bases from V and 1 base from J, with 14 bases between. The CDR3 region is CASSPLGRQNTEAFF. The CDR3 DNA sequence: TGTGCCAGCAGCCCACTAGGCAGACAGAACACTGAAGCTTTCTTT.

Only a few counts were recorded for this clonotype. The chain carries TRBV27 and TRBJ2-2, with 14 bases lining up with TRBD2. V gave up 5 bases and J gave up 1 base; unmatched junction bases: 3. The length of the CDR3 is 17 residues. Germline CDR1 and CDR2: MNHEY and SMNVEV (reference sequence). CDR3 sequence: CASSPGLAGVNTGELFF. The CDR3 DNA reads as TGTGCCAGCAGTCCGGGACTAGCGGGAGTGAACACCGGGGAGCTGTTTTTT.

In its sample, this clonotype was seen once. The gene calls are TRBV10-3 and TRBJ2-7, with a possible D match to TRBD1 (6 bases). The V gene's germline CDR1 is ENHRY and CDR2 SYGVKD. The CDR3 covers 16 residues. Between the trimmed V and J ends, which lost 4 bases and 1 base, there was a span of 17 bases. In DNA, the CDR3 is TGTGCCATCAGTGCAGTACAGGGTATAAGGTCCTACGAGCAGTACTTC. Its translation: CAISAVQGIRSYEQYF.